This is a list of T cell receptor beta chains from one sample in a study of control samples from healthy donors and cancer patients. This table comes from immunoSEQ multiplex PCR, and its TCRdb copy is limited to in-frame clones, with some not included. The sample lists 130,000 or so clones; about 90% were seen once. Sequenced input: blood. These receptors all stem from a man aged 55 to 70 in good health. Each CDR3 is given with its conserved first and last residue. D genes are given only for firm matches. A clone size is listed for some rows: how often the clone was seen (once, few, many), or a class if it is expanded.

.	once	12	TRBJ1-2	TRBV12-3/TRBV12-4	CASSSTGYGYTF	TGTGCCAGCAGTTCGACAGGCTATGGCTACACCTTC
.	.	15	TRBJ2-2	TRBV4-2	CASSQDLGFGGELFF	TGTGCCAGCAGCCAAGATCTGGGGTTTGGTGGGGAGCTGTTTTTT
.	.	16	TRBJ1-2	TRBV3-1/TRBV3-2	CASSRYSGTGDYGYTF	TGTGCCAGCAGCCGTTATTCAGGCACGGGTGACTATGGCTACACCTTC
.	.	13	TRBJ1-5	TRBV18	CASSWDGIQPQHF	TGTGCCAGCTCATGGGACGGCATACAGCCCCAGCATTTT
.	.	17	TRBJ1-1	TRBV7-3	CASSLTGGHPQNTEAFF	TGTGCCAGCAGCTTAACTGGGGGTCACCCCCAGAACACTGAAGCTTTCTTT
.	.	16	TRBJ1-6	TRBV5-1	CASSLEGERRNSPLHF	TGCGCCAGCAGCTTGGAGGGGGAGAGAAGGAATTCACCCCTCCACTTT
.	once	14	TRBJ1-4	TRBV9	CASSFTSGGEKLFF	TGTGCCAGCAGCTTCACTTCGGGGGGCGAAAAACTGTTTTTT
.	.	16	TRBJ1-5	TRBV5-1	CASSSGGGTGNQPQHF	TGCGCCAGCAGTTCCGGCGGGGGCACGGGCAATCAGCCCCAGCATTTT
TRBD2	.	13	TRBJ2-3	TRBV19	CATREGSTDTQYF	TGTGCCACCAGGGAGGGGAGCACAGATACGCAGTATTTT
TRBD1	.	15	TRBJ1-5	TRBV5-1	CARTSGDRGEQPQHF	TGCGCCAGGACCTCCGGAGACAGGGGGGAACAGCCCCAGCATTTT
.	.	11	TRBJ2-7	TRBV6-1	CASSEAGVQYF	TGTGCCAGCAGTGAAGCAGGAGTGCAGTACTTC
.	.	13	TRBJ2-3	TRBV5-1	CASSFGGTDTQYF	TGCGCCAGCAGCTTTGGTGGCACAGATACGCAGTATTTT
.	.	12	TRBJ2-3	TRBV5-1	CASSLVVDTQYF	TGCGCCAGCAGCTTGGTTGTAGATACGCAGTATTTT
.	.	14	TRBJ2-2	TRBV7-9	CASSLQGNTGELFF	TGTGCCAGCAGCTTACAGGGTAACACCGGGGAGCTGTTTTTT
.	.	14	TRBJ2-3	TRBV7-7	CASSVGRGADTQYF	TGTGCTAGCAGCGTAGGCAGGGGTGCAGATACGCAGTATTTT
.	.	16	TRBJ1-1	TRBV10-3	CAISDLGRGGHTEAFF	TGTGCCATCAGTGACTTAGGGCGCGGGGGGCACACTGAAGCTTTCTTT
.	.	15	TRBJ1-2	TRBV30	CAWSTPLRGGYGYTF	TGTGCCTGGAGTACCCCCTTAAGGGGGGGATATGGCTACACCTTC
.	.	12	TRBJ2-7	TRBV5-1	CASSGPTYEQYF	TGCGCCAGCTCGGGACCAACCTACGAGCAGTACTTC
.	.	15	TRBJ2-3	TRBV6-5	CASSWNRPSTDTQYF	TGTGCCAGCAGTTGGAATCGACCGAGCACAGATACGCAGTATTTT
.	few	16	TRBJ2-1	TRBV18	CASSGLGGPFGNEQFF	TGTGCCAGCTCAGGTCTGGGGGGCCCTTTTGGGAATGAGCAGTTCTTC
.	.	13	TRBJ1-1	TRBV19	CASSTILNTEAFF	TGTGCCAGTAGTACCATTTTGAACACTGAAGCTTTCTTT
.	.	14	TRBJ1-4	TRBV28	CASRIAGTNEKLFF	TGTGCCAGCAGGATCGCAGGGACTAATGAAAAACTGTTTTTT
TRBD1	.	18	TRBJ1-5	TRBV27	CASSLGVQGQYRGQPQHF	TGTGCCAGCAGTTTAGGGGTACAGGGACAGTATCGGGGTCAGCCCCAGCATTTT
.	.	15	TRBJ1-6	TRBV18	CASSPETSYNSPLHF	TGTGCCAGCTCACCGGAGACCAGTTATAATTCACCCCTCCACTTT
TRBD1	.	15	TRBJ2-5	TRBV5-1	CASSNLGQGRETQYF	TGCGCCAGCAGCAACCTCGGACAGGGACGGGAGACCCAGTACTTC
.	once	14	TRBJ2-5	TRBV4-1	CASSQAGYQETQYF	TGCGCCAGCAGCCAGGCAGGGTACCAAGAGACCCAGTACTTC
TRBD2	.	15	TRBJ2-7	TRBV11-2	CASSFLAGALQEQYF	TGTGCCAGCAGCTTCTTAGCGGGGGCTTTACAGGAGCAGTACTTC
TRBD1	.	15	TRBJ2-2	TRBV11-2	CASRAGTGGPGELFF	TGTGCCAGCAGGGCCGGGACAGGGGGCCCCGGGGAGCTGTTTTTT
TRBD2	.	14	TRBJ2-7	TRBV10-3	CAIKLAGEPYEQYF	TGTGCCATCAAACTAGCGGGGGAACCCTACGAGCAGTACTTC
TRBD1	.	15	TRBJ2-1	TRBV5-1	CASSLAVGTGVEQFF	TGCGCCAGCAGCTTGGCAGTTGGGACAGGCGTTGAGCAGTTCTTC
TRBD1	.	13	TRBJ1-1	TRBV5-1	CASSDRGRTEAFF	TGCGCCAGCAGTGACAGGGGAAGGACTGAAGCTTTCTTT
TRBD1	.	15	TRBJ1-1	TRBV28	CASSLTGRGSTEAFF	TGTGCCAGCAGCCTGACAGGGAGGGGAAGCACTGAAGCTTTCTTT
TRBD1	.	15	TRBJ1-1	TRBV9	CASSKGTVMNTEAFF	TGTGCCAGCAGCAAAGGGACAGTCATGAACACTGAAGCTTTCTTT
TRBD1	.	13	TRBJ1-5	TRBV11-2	CATEGASNQPQHF	TGTGCCACCGAGGGGGCAAGCAATCAGCCCCAGCATTTT
.	.	13	TRBJ1-6	TRBV10-3	CAITDSYNSPLHF	TGTGCCATCACTGACTCCTATAATTCACCCCTCCACTTT
TRBD2	.	16	TRBJ2-3	TRBV18	CASSPPGLAGGDTQYF	TGTGCCAGCTCACCACCGGGTCTAGCGGGGGGCGATACGCAGTATTTT
TRBD1	.	14	TRBJ1-2	TRBV19	CASSIGQGDRSYTF	TGTGCCAGTAGTATCGGACAGGGGGATCGGAGCTACACCTTC